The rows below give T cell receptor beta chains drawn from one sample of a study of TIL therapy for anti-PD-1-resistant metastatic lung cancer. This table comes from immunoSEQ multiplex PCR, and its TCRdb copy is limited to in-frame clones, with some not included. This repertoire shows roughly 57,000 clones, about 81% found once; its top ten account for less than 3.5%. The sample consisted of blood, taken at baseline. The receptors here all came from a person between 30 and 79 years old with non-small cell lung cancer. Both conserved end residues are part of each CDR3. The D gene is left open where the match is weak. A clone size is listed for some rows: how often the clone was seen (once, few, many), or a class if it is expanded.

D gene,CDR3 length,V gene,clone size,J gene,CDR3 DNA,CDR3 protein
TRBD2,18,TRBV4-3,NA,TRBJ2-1,TGCGCCAGCAGCCAAGATGCCTTAGGACTAGCGGGTTACAATGAGCAGTTCTTC,CASSQDALGLAGYNEQFF
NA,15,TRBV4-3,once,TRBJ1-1,TGCGCCAGCAGTCGCCGGGACGGAGGTAACACTGAAGCTTTCTTT,CASSRRDGGNTEAFF
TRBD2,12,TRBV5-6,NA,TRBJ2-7,TGTGCCAGCAGCTTAGCGGGAGGCGGCAGGTACTTC,CASSLAGGGRYF
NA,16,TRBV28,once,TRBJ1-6,TGTGCCAGCAGCCTACCCAAGGGAATCCTAAATTCACCCCTCCACTTT,CASSLPKGILNSPLHF
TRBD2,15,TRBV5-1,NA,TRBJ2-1,TGCGCCAGCAGCCTAGGTAGCGGGGGGGTAAGTGAGCAGTTCTTC,CASSLGSGGVSEQFF
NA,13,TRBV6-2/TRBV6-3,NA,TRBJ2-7,TGTGCCAGCAGTTCCGGACCCACGGGGGAGCAGTACTTC,CASSSGPTGEQYF
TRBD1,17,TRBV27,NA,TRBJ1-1,TGTGCCAGCAGTCCCCGACAGGGGCGTACGAGGAACACTGAAGCTTTCTTT,CASSPRQGRTRNTEAFF
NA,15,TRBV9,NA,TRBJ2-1,TGTGCCAGCAGCGTACGACTTGGTCTCAACAATGAGCAGTTCTTC,CASSVRLGLNNEQFF
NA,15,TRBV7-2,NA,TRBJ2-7,TGTGCCAGCAGCCTCGGGGTCCTGAGCTCCTACGAGCAGTACTTC,CASSLGVLSSYEQYF
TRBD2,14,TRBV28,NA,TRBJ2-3,TGTGCCAGTAGAAGCGGGGGGGCACCAGATACGCAGTATTTT,CASRSGGAPDTQYF